Described below is a single TCR beta chain sequence and its context. Authors' data handling: Reference gene primer amplification gave nucleated cell count estimates. Sequencing was performed with immunoSEQ multiplex PCR; in TCRdb, only in-frame clones are kept and a portion is missing. V and J calls and clone size are as listed in that table; D and trimming were resolved from the DNA. This table holds about 430,000 clones, 70% to 90% found once. A Seattle source enrolled patients during active infection and followed them longitudinally. The sample is drawn from a study of blood T cell repertoires in COVID-19. Study overall: In each case, the material was cDNA or gDNA derived from T cells, B-cell-depleted T cells, or PBMCs.

Germline V gene data show CDR1 as LNHDA and CDR2 as SQIVND (reference sequence). CDR3 length: 15 amino acids. V dropped 5 bases and J dropped 5 bases, with 18 bases sitting between them. Sequencing was performed on peripheral blood. The source is a man in his late teens or twenties with COVID-19, enrolled during active disease. The chain recombines TRBV19 with TRBJ1-2; maybe TRBD1 (6 bases). The CDR3 is CASSPSSGAPYGYTF. CDR3 bases: TGTGCCAGTAGTCCATCGTCAGGGGCCCCTTATGGCTACACCTTC.